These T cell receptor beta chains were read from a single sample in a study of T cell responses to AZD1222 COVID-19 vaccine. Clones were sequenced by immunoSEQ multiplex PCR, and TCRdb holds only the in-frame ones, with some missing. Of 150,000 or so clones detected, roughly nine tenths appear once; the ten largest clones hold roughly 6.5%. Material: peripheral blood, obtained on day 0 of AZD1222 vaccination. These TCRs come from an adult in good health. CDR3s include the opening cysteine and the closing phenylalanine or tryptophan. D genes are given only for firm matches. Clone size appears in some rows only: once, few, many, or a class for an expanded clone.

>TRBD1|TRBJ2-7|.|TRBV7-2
CASSLRGPTSNEQYF
TGTGCCAGCAGCTTAAGGGGGCCCACTTCCAACGAGCAGTACTTC
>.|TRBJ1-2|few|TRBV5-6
CASSLAPNYGYTF
TGTGCCAGCAGCTTAGCGCCGAACTATGGCTACACCTTC
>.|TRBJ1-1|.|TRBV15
CATSRGGDTEAFF
TGTGCCACCAGCAGAGGGGGGGACACTGAAGCTTTCTTT
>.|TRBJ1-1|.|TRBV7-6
CASSPDSHTEAFF
TGTGCCAGCAGCCCCGACAGCCACACTGAAGCTTTCTTT
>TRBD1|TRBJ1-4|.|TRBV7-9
CASGFWAGGLLEEKLFF
TGTGCCAGCGGCTTCTGGGCAGGGGGATTGTTAGAAGAAAAACTGTTTTTT
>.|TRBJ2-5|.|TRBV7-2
CASRAQPQETQYF
TGTGCCAGCAGGGCACAGCCCCAAGAGACCCAGTACTTC
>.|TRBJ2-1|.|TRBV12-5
CASGLVPLNEQFF
TGTGCTAGTGGTTTGGTACCTCTGAATGAGCAGTTCTTC
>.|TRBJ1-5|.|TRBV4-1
CASSPPQRQPQHF
TGCGCCAGCAGCCCCCCCCAACGACAGCCCCAGCATTTT
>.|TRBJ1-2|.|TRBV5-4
CASSLDGYGYTF
TGTGCCAGCAGTCTGGACGGCTATGGCTACACCTTC
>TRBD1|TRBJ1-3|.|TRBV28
CASQQGTGNTIYF
TGTGCCAGCCAACAGGGGACAGGAAACACCATATATTTT
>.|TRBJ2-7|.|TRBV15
CATSRDFDPEQYF
TGTGCCACCAGCAGAGATTTTGATCCCGAGCAGTACTTC
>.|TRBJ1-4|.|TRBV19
CASSIGGARTNEKLFF
TGTGCCAGTAGTATAGGGGGGGCGCGAACTAATGAAAAACTGTTTTTT
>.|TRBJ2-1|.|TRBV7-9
CASSLLQSSYNEQFF
TGTGCCAGCAGCTTATTACAGAGCTCCTACAATGAGCAGTTCTTC
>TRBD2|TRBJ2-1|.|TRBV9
CASSGLGLAGEYEQFF
TGTGCCAGCAGCGGTCTGGGACTAGCGGGGGAATACGAGCAGTTCTTC
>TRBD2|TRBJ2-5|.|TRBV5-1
CASSLETSGLETQYF
TGCGCCAGCAGCTTGGAGACTAGCGGGCTGGAGACCCAGTACTTC
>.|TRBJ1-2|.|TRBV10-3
CAISGAPHGYTF
TGTGCCATCAGTGGGGCCCCTCATGGCTACACCTTC
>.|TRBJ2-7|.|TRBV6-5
CASWARYEQYF
TGTGCCAGCTGGGCCCGCTACGAGCAGTACTTC
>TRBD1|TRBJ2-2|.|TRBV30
CAWSVEDRGWTGELFF
TGTGCCTGGAGTGTCGAGGACAGGGGTTGGACCGGGGAGCTGTTTTTT
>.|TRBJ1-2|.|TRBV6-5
CASSPSERAYTF
TGTGCCAGCAGTCCCTCGGAGAGGGCCTACACCTTC
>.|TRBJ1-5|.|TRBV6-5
CASRMGGGGQPQHF
TGTGCCAGCAGAATGGGGGGAGGAGGTCAGCCCCAGCATTTT
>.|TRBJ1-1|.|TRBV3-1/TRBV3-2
CASSLTRGTEAFF
TGTGCCAGCAGCCTGACTCGAGGCACTGAAGCTTTCTTT
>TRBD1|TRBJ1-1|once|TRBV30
CAWSPWDRPRREAFF
TGTGCCTGGAGTCCATGGGACAGGCCCCGCCGAGAAGCTTTCTTT
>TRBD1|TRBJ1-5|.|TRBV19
CASSPDRDQPQHF
TGTGCCAGTAGTCCTGACAGGGACCAGCCCCAGCATTTT